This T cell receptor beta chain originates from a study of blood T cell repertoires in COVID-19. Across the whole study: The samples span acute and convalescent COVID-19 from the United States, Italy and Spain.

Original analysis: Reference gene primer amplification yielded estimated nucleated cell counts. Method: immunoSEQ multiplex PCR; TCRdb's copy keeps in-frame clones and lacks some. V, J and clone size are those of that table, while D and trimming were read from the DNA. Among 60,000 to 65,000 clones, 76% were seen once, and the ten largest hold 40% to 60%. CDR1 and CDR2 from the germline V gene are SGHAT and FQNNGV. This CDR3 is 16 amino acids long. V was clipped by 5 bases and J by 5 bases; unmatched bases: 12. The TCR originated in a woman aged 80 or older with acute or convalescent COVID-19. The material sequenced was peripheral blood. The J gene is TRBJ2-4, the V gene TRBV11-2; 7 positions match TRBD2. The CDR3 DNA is TGTGCCAGCAGCCCCGGTACGGGAGGAGGGCAAAACATTCAGTACTTC. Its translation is CASSPGTGGGQNIQYF.